These 32 T cell receptor beta chains share one sample of origin, sequenced in a study of T cells in localized non-small cell lung cancer (dated by TCRdb to the early 2020s). The library was built by means of the immunoSEQ multiplex PCR assay. In TCRdb, the immuneACCESS table is reduced to in-frame sequences with V and J assigned. These tables do not hold every clone; where another copy was compared, an unresolved V gene accounts for under half, and the others remain unexplained. The sample table lists 30,000 to 45,000 clones, roughly 87% of them with a count of one. The ten largest clones add up to less than 9.5% of the sample. The sample in question was peripheral blood, obtained before any cancer treatment. The receptors shown here come from a woman aged 35-75 years with stage I lung adenocarcinoma.

CDR3 region: CASSLATTGHRSYEQYF. DNA for the CDR3: TGTGCCAGCAGCTTGGCGACGACGGGACATCGCTCCTACGAGCAGTACTTC. V and J are TRBV5-5 and TRBJ2-7; tentatively, D is TRBD1 (6 bases). In germline, CDR1 is SGHKS, CDR2 YYEKEE (reference sequence). The CDR3 extends over 17 amino acids. The V and J ends lost 0 bases and 0 bases respectively, with 16 bases between them. Full variable domain (outside the CDR3, taken from reference TRBV5-5 and TRBJ2-7): DAGVTQSPTHLIKTRGQQVTLRCSPISGHKSVSWYQQVLGQGPQFIFQYYEKEERGRGNFPDRFSARQFPNYSSELNVNALLLGDSALYLCASSLATTGHRSYEQYFGPGTRLTVT.

The J gene is TRBJ1-3, the V gene TRBV7-9, with 7 bases fitting TRBD1. The CDR3 is made up of 13 amino acids. The V gene end was trimmed by 3 bases and the J gene end by 4 bases; junction bases not matched to a gene: 0. CDR1 is SEHNR and CDR2 is FQNEAQ in the germline V gene (reference sequence). The chain's CDR3 is CASSLGQGNTIYF. DNA for the CDR3: TGTGCCAGCAGCTTGGGACAGGGAAACACCATATATTTT.

DNA for the CDR3: TGTGCCAGCAGCCAGGAAAACTATGGCTACACCTTC. Amino acid sequence: CASSQENYGYTF. The chain employs TRBV14 and TRBJ1-2; no clear D. Trimming shortened V by 3 bases and J by 2 bases, and 4 bases separated the two germline ends. The CDR3 covers 12 residues. The germline gives CDR1 SGHDN, CDR2 FVKESK.

The chain recombines TRBV11-2 with TRBJ2-7, with D hard to call. Germline CDR1 and CDR2: SGHAT and FQNNGV. The CDR3 consists of 13 residues. V shed 0 bases and J shed 4 bases, with 7 bases lying between them. The CDR3 region has the DNA TGTGCCAGCAGCTTAGACGTTACTTACGAGCAGTACTTC. Translation: CASSLDVTYEQYF.

Written as DNA, the CDR3 is TGTGCCATCGGACTAAACAGGGGCAGGGGAAACACCATATATTTT. It specifies CAIGLNRGRGNTIYF. J is TRBJ1-3 and V is TRBV10-3; 7 nucleotides match TRBD1. Germline V gives CDR1 ENHRY, CDR2 SYGVKD. The CDR3 has 15 residues. The J segment lost 4 bases and the V segment lost 8 bases, leaving 11 bases of the junction unmatched.

The chain combines TRBV19 with TRBJ2-3; 8 positions agree with TRBD2. Germline-derived CDR1 and CDR2 are LNHDA and SQIVND (reference sequence). The V segment lost 8 bases and the J segment 8 bases; nucleotides outside the gene matches: 9. The CDR3 totals 13 residues. CDR3 residues: CASGGNGGGTQYF. CDR3 in DNA: TGTGCCAGTGGAGGTAACGGGGGGGGTACGCAGTATTTT.

V usage is TRBV28 and J usage is TRBJ1-6; D gene ambiguous. Per germline, CDR1 MDHEN and CDR2 SYDVKM. The CDR3 runs to 14 residues. V lost 5 bases and J 5 bases, leaving 10 bases between the germline ends. CDR3 sequence reads: CASSKWADNSPLHF. CDR3 sequence (DNA): TGTGCCAGCAGTAAGTGGGCAGATAATTCACCCCTCCACTTT.

This sequence joins TRBV12-1 and TRBJ1-1; the tabulated D call, TRBD1, remains unverified against the DNA. TRBV12-1 has pseudogene status. The CDR3 extends over 14 amino acids. This chain's CDR3 is CASSPRGLGTEAFF. Here the CDR3 DNA reads TGTGCCAGCAGCCCCAGGGGTTTAGGGACTGAAGCTTTCTTT.

This clone was seen just once. The genes are TRBV19 and TRBJ1-2, with D tentatively TRBD1 (6 bases). Trimming took off 5 bases at V and 2 bases at J, with 9 bases between the two ends. This CDR3 spans 13 amino acids. Per the germline V gene, CDR1 is LNHDA and CDR2 is SQIVND (reference sequence). CDR3 amino acids: CASSQGQNYGYTF. The CDR3 region has the DNA TGTGCCAGTAGTCAGGGACAAAACTATGGCTACACCTTC.

This clone has only a few counts. The chain has TRBV4-2 and TRBJ1-1; perhaps TRBD1 as D (6 bases). In germline, CDR1 is LGHNA, CDR2 YNFKEQ. V lost 1 base and J 1 base, leaving 7 bases between the germline ends. This CDR3 comprises 14 residues. The CDR3 sequence: CASSQVGGNTEAFF. In nucleotides, the CDR3 is TGTGCCAGCAGCCAAGTAGGGGGGAACACTGAAGCTTTCTTT.

Only one count was recorded for this clone. The chain couples TRBV18 to TRBJ2-7; D is tentatively TRBD1 or TRBD2 (5 bases each). Trimming shortened V by 1 base and J by 6 bases, and 13 bases separated the two germline ends. Germline lookup yields CDR1 KGHSH and CDR2 LQKENI. This CDR3 is built from 14 residues. The CDR3 nucleotides read TGTGCCAGCTCACCACAGAGGGGTCGAAGCGAGCAGTACTTC. This translates into CASSPQRGRSEQYF.

This chain uses TRBV28 with TRBJ1-1; possibly TRBD1 for D (6 bases). The CDR3 loop spans 16 amino acids. Germline values: CDR1 MDHEN, CDR2 SYDVKM. Between the trimmed V and J ends, which lost 2 bases and 0 bases, there was a span of 13 bases. In nucleotides, the CDR3 is TGTGCCAGCAGTTTAGAGGACAGCATTATGAACACTGAAGCTTTCTTT. It translates to CASSLEDSIMNTEAFF. Complete variable domain (other parts from reference TRBV28 and TRBJ1-1): DVKVTQSSRYLVKRTGEKVFLECVQDMDHENMFWYRQDPGLGLRLIYFSYDVKMKEKGDIPEGYSVSREKKERFSLILESASTNQTSMYLCASSLEDSIMNTEAFFGQGTRLTVV.

This clone came up once. The chain is built from TRBV10-3 and TRBJ2-1; D possibly matches TRBD1 or TRBD2 (5 bases each). The V gene lost 0 bases and the J gene lost 7 bases, with 16 bases spanning the gap. CDR3 length equals 16 residues. Germline V gene sequence: CDR1 ENHRY, CDR2 SYGVKD. The chain's CDR3 is CAISESGEGGRNEQFF. CDR3 DNA sequence: TGTGCCATCAGTGAGTCAGGGGAAGGAGGTCGGAATGAGCAGTTCTTC.

The chain combines TRBV4-3 with TRBJ2-5; 10 bases line up with TRBD2. The germline CDR1 and CDR2 sequences are LGHNA and YSLEER. With V trimmed by 4 bases and J by 5 bases, 10 bases remained unmatched. The CDR3 extends over 16 amino acids. The CDR3 loop reads CASSLGTSVGLETQYF. CDR3 DNA: TGCGCCAGCAGCCTCGGGACTAGCGTGGGGTTGGAGACCCAGTACTTC.

J is TRBJ1-4 and V is TRBV6-6; D may be TRBD1 (6 bases). The V and J ends lost 4 bases and 2 bases respectively, with 11 bases between them. Germline V gene lookup returns CDR1 MNHNY and CDR2 SVGAGI (reference sequence). The CDR3 length is 15 residues. The CDR3 reads CASSWRGGTNEKLFF. For the CDR3, the DNA is TGTGCCAGCAGTTGGAGAGGGGGTACTAATGAAAAACTGTTTTTT.

The gene calls are TRBV5-1 and TRBJ1-2; D is perhaps TRBD1 (6 bases). In germline, CDR1 is SGHRS, CDR2 YFSETQ. The CDR3 has 14 amino acids. V lost 2 bases to trimming and J lost 4 bases, with 12 bases between them. CDR3 nucleotides: TGCGCCAGCAGCTTAAGTAGACAGGCCTATGGCTACACCTTC. Amino acids: CASSLSRQAYGYTF.

This rearrangement joins TRBV12-5 to TRBJ1-5; D possibly corresponds to TRBD1 (5 bases). Trimming removed 1 base at V and 4 bases at J, with 8 bases between. From germline, CDR1 is LGHNT and CDR2 FRNRAP. The CDR3 length is 14 residues. This CDR3 is CASGLGQPNQPQHF. The CDR3, as DNA: TGTGCTAGTGGTTTGGGACAGCCGAATCAGCCCCAGCATTTT.

The rearrangement joins TRBV19 to TRBJ1-2, with TRBD1 as a possible D gene (6 bases). CDR3 length equals 13 residues. Germline assignment: CDR1 LNHDA and CDR2 SQIVND (reference sequence). The V end was cut by 5 bases, the J end by 8 bases, with 15 bases between. The CDR3 DNA reads as TGTGCCAGTAGTCCGACAGGCCCATGGGGCTACACCTTC. Translating gives CASSPTGPWGYTF.

This clone was detected only once. V gene TRBV28 combines with J gene TRBJ1-2; D remains ambiguous. The V gene's germline CDR1 is MDHEN and CDR2 SYDVKM. The CDR3 sequence is 12 residues long. Trimming took 6 bases from V and 13 from J, leaving 18 bases between them. The chain's CDR3 is CASSLAGGIGTF. The CDR3 nucleotides read TGTGCCAGCAGCCTCGCGGGAGGAATAGGCACCTTC.

The CDR3 DNA is TGTGCCAGCAGTGACACAGGGGGCTACAATGAGCAGTTCTTC. This codes for CASSDTGGYNEQFF. This chain connects TRBV2 to TRBJ2-1; TRBD1 agrees at 8 bases. The CDR3 contains 14 residues. J gave up 3 bases and V 3 bases, and 1 base lay outside the gene matches. Germline CDR1 is SNHLY and CDR2 is FYNNEI. Looking up the rest from reference TRBV2 and TRBJ2-1 gives the full variable domain: EPEVTQTPSHQVTQMGQEVILRCVPISNHLYFYWYRQILGQKVEFLVSFYNNEISEKSEIFDDQFSVERPDGSNFTLKIRSTKLEDSAMYFCASSDTGGYNEQFFGPGTRLTVL.

The gene calls are TRBV11-3 and TRBJ2-7; 7 bases map to TRBD1. The V and J ends lost 3 bases and 3 bases, in that order; junction bases with no gene match: 5. CDR1 is SGHNT, CDR2 YENEEA, per germline. CDR3 length: 14 amino acids. The CDR3 sequence is CASSFRDSNYEQYF. CDR3 DNA: TGTGCCAGCAGCTTTAGGGACAGTAACTACGAGCAGTACTTC.

The chain employs TRBV27 and TRBJ1-5; TRBD1 might be the D (5 bases). Per germline, CDR1 MNHEY and CDR2 SMNVEV (reference sequence). Trimming shortened V by 3 bases and J by 0 bases, and 15 bases separated the two germline ends. The CDR3 extends over 17 amino acids. CDR3 sequence reads: CASSLSGWGYSNQPQHF. As DNA, the CDR3 is TGTGCCAGCAGTTTGTCCGGATGGGGCTATAGCAATCAGCCCCAGCATTTT.

The chain employs TRBV7-2 and TRBJ1-2; possibly TRBD1 for D (5 bases). With 3 bases removed from V and 5 bases from J, the gap between germline ends came to 13 bases. This CDR3 is built from 14 residues. Germline V gene lookup returns CDR1 SGHTA and CDR2 FQGNSA. The CDR3, as DNA: TGTGCCAGCAGCTTGGCAATGACAGTGTATGGCTACACCTTC. Protein sequence: CASSLAMTVYGYTF.

The chain recombines TRBV30 with TRBJ1-4; TRBD1 might be the D (5 bases). The CDR3 is made up of 14 amino acids. Germline CDR1 GTSNPN, CDR2 SVGIG (reference sequence). Trimming removed 3 bases from V and 5 bases from J, with 13 bases in between. CDR3 bases: TGTGCCTGGAGAGGGCAGGGCGGCAATGAAAAACTGTTTTTT. Its protein product is CAWRGQGGNEKLFF.

J is TRBJ2-7 and V is TRBV5-1; D possibly matches TRBD1 or TRBD2 (5 bases each). Germline V gene sequence: CDR1 SGHRS, CDR2 YFSETQ. Trimming left V 3 bases short and J 3 bases short, with 16 bases between. The CDR3 runs to 15 residues. The CDR3 nucleotides read TGCGCCAGCAGCTCGCAAAACCAGGGAGTCTACGAGCAGTACTTC. Translating gives CASSSQNQGVYEQYF.

The chain links TRBV29-1 to TRBJ1-3; 8 positions match TRBD1. V shed 2 bases, J shed 4 bases, and the junction held 4 bases outside the gene matches. There are 14 residues in the CDR3. In germline, CDR1 is SQVTM, CDR2 ANQGSEA. CDR3 sequence: CSVEIRGRGNTIYF. The CDR3, as DNA: TGCAGCGTTGAAATCAGGGGGCGCGGAAACACCATATATTTT.

This clone was counted a single time. The chain carries TRBV5-5 and TRBJ1-3, with 7 positions matching TRBD1. The V and J ends lost 4 bases and 2 bases, in that order; junction bases with no gene match: 6. Looked up from germline, CDR1 is SGHKS and CDR2 is YYEKEE (reference sequence). The CDR3 length is 15 residues. This CDR3 is CASSRQGNPGNTIYF. CDR3 DNA sequence: TGTGCCAGCAGCCGACAGGGAAACCCTGGAAACACCATATATTTT.

V gene TRBV28 combines with J gene TRBJ1-2; possibly TRBD1 for D (5 bases). CDR1 MDHEN and CDR2 SYDVKM come from the germline V gene. With 5 bases removed from V and 0 bases from J, the gap between germline ends came to 16 bases. The CDR3 consists of 16 residues. CDR3 sequence (DNA): TGTGCCAGCAGTCACCCTTCAGGGTCAACTAACTATGGCTACACCTTC. This encodes CASSHPSGSTNYGYTF.

The chain is built from TRBV18 and TRBJ1-5; D is ambiguous. Germline lookup yields CDR1 KGHSH and CDR2 LQKENI. This CDR3 contains 13 residues. V was cut by 6 bases and J by 0 bases, with 6 bases left in between. The CDR3 here is CASSLDSNQPQHF. For the CDR3, the DNA is TGTGCCAGCTCCTTGGATAGCAATCAGCCCCAGCATTTT.

V is TRBV5-1 and J is TRBJ2-1; no clear D. V was clipped by 1 base and J by 4 bases, with 12 bases between them. From germline, CDR1 is SGHRS and CDR2 YFSETQ. There are 15 residues in the CDR3. The CDR3 nucleotides are TGCGCCAGCAGCTTGATGCCGACGACTTACAATGAGCAGTTCTTC. Its protein is CASSLMPTTYNEQFF.

A word on this clone: A junction boundary mismatches the germline segment, possibly from a read error. J is TRBJ2-3 and V is TRBV2; D possibly corresponds to TRBD1 (6 bases). Per germline, CDR1 SNHLY and CDR2 FYNNEI. The CDR3 totals 14 residues. The CDR3 nucleotides read TGTGCCAGCACTCCCCACTCGGGACAAGCTAGGAGAGATTTT. It codes for CASTPHSGQARRDF.

The chain links TRBV14 to TRBJ1-4, with D unclear. The CDR3 is 12 residues long. Germline loops: CDR1 SGHDN, CDR2 FVKESK. The V end lost 3 bases, the J end lost 10 bases, and 9 bases lay between the germline ends. The CDR3 DNA sequence: TGTGCCAGCAGCCACGCTCAGGCAAAACTGTTTTTT. It is translated as CASSHAQAKLFF.